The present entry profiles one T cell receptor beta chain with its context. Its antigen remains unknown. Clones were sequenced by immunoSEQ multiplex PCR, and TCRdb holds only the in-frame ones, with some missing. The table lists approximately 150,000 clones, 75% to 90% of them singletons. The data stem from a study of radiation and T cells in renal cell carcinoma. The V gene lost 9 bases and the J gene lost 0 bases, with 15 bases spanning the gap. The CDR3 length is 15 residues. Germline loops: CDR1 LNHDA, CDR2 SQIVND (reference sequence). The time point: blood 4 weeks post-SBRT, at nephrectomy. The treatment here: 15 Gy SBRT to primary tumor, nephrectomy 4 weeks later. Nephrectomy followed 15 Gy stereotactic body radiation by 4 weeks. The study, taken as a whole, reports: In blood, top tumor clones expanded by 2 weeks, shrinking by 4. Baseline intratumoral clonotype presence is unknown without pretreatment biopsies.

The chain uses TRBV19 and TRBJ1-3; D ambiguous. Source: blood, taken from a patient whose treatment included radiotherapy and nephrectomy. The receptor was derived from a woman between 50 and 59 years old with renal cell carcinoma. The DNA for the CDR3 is TGTGCCAGCTGCGTATCATTTGTCTCTGGAAACACCATATATTTT. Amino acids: CASCVSFVSGNTIYF.